The 11 T cell receptor beta chains below come from one sample, sequenced in a study of CD8 T cells in ankylosing spondylitis. TCRdb reprocessed the 5' RACE reads with MiXCR, giving one entry per CDR3 protein. The sample holds under 30,000 distinct CDR3 sequences, roughly 7.9% seen once. Sequenced material: blood. These receptors were obtained from a male donor with ankylosing spondylitis or in good health (not recorded which).

This clonotype was recorded at least ten times. This chain joins TRBV11-2 and TRBJ2-1; D perhaps matches TRBD1 (6 bases). Trimming left V 4 bases short and J 6 bases short, with 13 bases between. Germline loops: CDR1 SGHAT, CDR2 FQNNGV. This CDR3 spans 14 amino acids. Here the CDR3 DNA reads TGTGCCAGCAGCTACCCCAGGGGTATCAATGAGCAGTTCTTC. Its protein is CASSYPRGINEQFF.

The rearrangement joins TRBV12-3 or TRBV12-4 to TRBJ1-3, with D maybe TRBD1 (6 bases). The CDR3 runs to 15 residues. With 3 bases removed from V and 0 bases from J, the gap between germline ends came to 9 bases. The CDR3, as DNA: TGTGCCAGCAGTTTCCGACAGGTCTCTGGAAACACCATATATTTT. It specifies CASSFRQVSGNTIYF.

This clonotype was picked up many times. This chain joins TRBV5-1 and TRBJ2-1; D uncertain. Germline lookup yields CDR1 SGHRS and CDR2 YFSETQ. Trimming left V 1 base short and J 8 bases short, with 16 bases between. The CDR3 totals 15 residues. The CDR3 protein is CASSLWLASGDEQFF. The CDR3 DNA reads as TGCGCCAGCAGCTTGTGGCTCGCCAGTGGGGATGAGCAGTTCTTC.

V usage is TRBV20-1 and J usage is TRBJ2-5, with 15 bases that match TRBD2. V was clipped by 5 bases and J by 2 bases; unmatched bases: 12. Germline V gene data show CDR1 as DFQATT and CDR2 as SNEGSKA (reference sequence). The CDR3 contains 18 residues. The CDR3 DNA follows: TGCAGTGCTGGGACCGGGACTAGCGGGGGGTACGTTCAAGAGACCCAGTACTTC. Translated, it gives CSAGTGTSGGYVQETQYF.

The rearrangement links TRBV29-1 to TRBJ2-2; TRBD1 is a possible D gene (6 bases). The CDR3 covers 13 residues. The V end lost 3 bases, the J end lost 5 bases, and 10 bases lay between the germline ends. The germline V gene encodes CDR1 SQVTM and CDR2 ANQGSEA. The CDR3, as DNA: TGCAGCGTTGACGGCCAGGGGACCGGGGAGCTGTTTTTT. Translating it yields CSVDGQGTGELFF.

This clonotype was seen a few times. The chain links TRBV2 to TRBJ2-2; 8 nucleotides agree with TRBD2. Germline V gene data show CDR1 as SNHLY and CDR2 as FYNNEI. J was trimmed by 4 bases and V by 5 bases; bases with no gene match: 6. The CDR3 runs 15 residues. The CDR3 nucleotides are TGTGCCAGCAGTATAGCGGGGCCGATCACCGGGGAGCTGTTTTTT. Protein: CASSIAGPITGELFF.

The V call is TRBV6-2 or TRBV6-3, the J call TRBJ2-3; no definite D call. This CDR3 region has 14 residues. V was trimmed by 5 bases and J by 2 bases, leaving 11 bases between them. Germline V gene sequence: CDR1 MNHEY, CDR2 SVGEGT. The CDR3 coding sequence is TGTGCCAGCAGTCCGGTGCAGATCACAGATACGCAGTATTTT. Its translation: CASSPVQITDTQYF.

This clonotype has more than one count but fewer than ten. This sequence joins TRBV7-2 and TRBJ1-5, with D possibly matching TRBD1 (5 bases). This CDR3 spans 15 amino acids. Germline V CDR1 and CDR2: SGHTA, FQGNSA. Trimming removed 0 bases at V and 5 bases at J, with 11 bases between. CDR3 sequence: CASSLAFQGYQPQHF. Written as DNA, the CDR3 is TGTGCCAGCAGCTTAGCTTTTCAGGGTTATCAGCCCCAGCATTTT.

This clonotype appeared a few times. The chain carries TRBV25-1 and TRBJ1-2, with 7 bases matching TRBD1. Looked up from germline, CDR1 is MGHDK and CDR2 is SYGVNS. V was pared by 7 bases and J by 3 bases, with 8 bases of the junction left unmatched. This CDR3 has 14 amino acids. This CDR3 reads CASTNRGSDYGYTF. The CDR3, as DNA: TGTGCCAGCACGAACAGGGGATCGGACTATGGCTACACCTTC.

The rearrangement joins TRBV12-3 or TRBV12-4 to TRBJ2-3; unclear D gene. The CDR3 loop spans 14 amino acids. Trimming cost V 6 bases and J 4 bases, with 14 bases left between them. The CDR3 region has the DNA TGTGCCAGCAGCTCTACGGCGGTACCAGATACGCAGTATTTT. The encoded protein is CASSSTAVPDTQYF.

This clonotype turned up a few times. The CDR3 DNA is TGCGCCAGCAGCTTAACTAGCGCAGATACGCAGTATTTT. This encodes CASSLTSADTQYF. The chain carries TRBV5-1 and TRBJ2-3; TRBD2 aligns across 7 bases. This CDR3 is built from 13 residues. Unmatched junction bases numbered 1, after V lost 2 bases and J lost 4 bases. CDR1 and CDR2 (germline): SGHRS, YFSETQ.